This TCR beta chain was sequenced for a study of control samples from healthy donors and cancer patients (TCRdb year 2020). Including cysteine and phenylalanine, the CDR3 has 17 amino acids. Solely the CDR3 DNA is kept, with 51 bases framed from the first base. CDR1 and CDR2 are read off the germline V gene as SGHDN and FVKESK. V trim: 3 bases; J trim: 2 bases; unmatched bases: 9. The receptor library was made with the immunoSEQ multiplex PCR assay. TCRdb's version of the immuneACCESS table is confined to in-frame rearrangements and falls short of the full clone set. An unresolved V gene accounts for under half of the shortfall where checked; the remainder is of unknown origin. The sample has about 88,000 clones on record, approximately 93% of them singletons. The ten largest clones capture 6.5% to 9.5% of the sample. A word on this clone: There is no known antigen for this receptor. No much larger clone is present one base from it, and per-base qualities are unavailable.

The source of this sequence is a man younger than 35 in good health. Sequenced input: blood. This chain joins TRBV14 to TRBJ2-7, and 11 bases in between align with TRBD2. The CDR3: CASSHNNGTSGPYEQYF. The base sequence is TGTGCCAGCAGCCATAACAATGGGACTAGCGGCCCCTACGAGCAGTACTTC.